These 18 T cell receptor beta chains originate from one sample sequenced in a study of CD8 T cells in Susac syndrome. The RNA, roughly 0.45 to 1 ug, was put through reverse transcription using random hexamers. MiXCR was run by TCRdb on the immunoSEQ multiplex PCR reads, yielding one entry per CDR3 protein. The sample records nearly 200,000 distinct CDR3 sequences, 90% to 95% being singletons. The sequencing input was CD4+ T cells from PBMCs. These receptor sequences come from a human donor with multiple sclerosis.

The chain combines TRBV7-9 with TRBJ2-7; no definite D call. CDR3 length equals 16 residues. Trimming removed 0 bases at V and 2 bases at J, with 14 bases between. In germline, CDR1 is SEHNR, CDR2 FQNEAQ (reference sequence). CDR3 in amino acids: CASSLAGGPPPYEQYF. DNA of the CDR3: TGTGCCAGCAGCTTAGCGGGTGGACCTCCTCCCTACGAGCAGTACTTC.

The V and J genes are TRBV20-1 and TRBJ2-3; D is perhaps TRBD2 (7 bases). Germline loops: CDR1 DFQATT, CDR2 SNEGSKA (reference sequence). With 3 bases removed from V and 4 bases from J, the gap between germline ends came to 14 bases. This CDR3 has 14 amino acids. The CDR3 region has the DNA TGCAGTGCTAGTTGGGAGGGGGGCCCAGATACGCAGTATTTT. Amino acid sequence: CSASWEGGPDTQYF.

This rearrangement joins TRBV5-1 to TRBJ2-3; possible D gene TRBD1, 6 bases. The V and J ends lost 4 bases and 1 base respectively, with 7 bases between them. CDR3 size: 13 residues. Per the germline V gene, CDR1 is SGHRS and CDR2 is YFSETQ. Written as DNA, the CDR3 is TGCGCCAGCAGCGAGGGGGGCACAGATACGCAGTATTTT. Translation: CASSEGGTDTQYF.

CDR3 residues: CSVEDRYTEAFF. The CDR3 region has the DNA TGCAGCGTTGAAGACCGCTACACTGAAGCTTTCTTT. V is TRBV29-1 and J is TRBJ1-1; no clear D. CDR1 and CDR2 from the germline V gene are SQVTM and ANQGSEA. CDR3 size: 12 residues. V was clipped by 0 bases and J by 3 bases, with 5 bases between them.

This clonotype appeared once. This sequence joins TRBV5-1 and TRBJ1-2; tentatively, D is TRBD1 (5 bases). Germline V gene data show CDR1 as SGHRS and CDR2 as YFSETQ. CDR3 length: 14 residues. V lost 2 bases to trimming and J lost 6 bases, with 14 bases between them. CDR3 coding DNA: TGCGCCAGCAGCTTAGTCACGGGACGAGATGGCTACACCTTC. Amino acids: CASSLVTGRDGYTF.

The chain carries TRBV12-3 or TRBV12-4 and TRBJ2-7; 7 positions match TRBD1. The CDR3 consists of 15 residues. V shed 5 bases, J shed 0 bases, and the junction held 7 bases outside the gene matches. The CDR3: CASSLRGSFSYEQYF. The CDR3 DNA follows: TGTGCCAGCAGTCTCAGGGGGAGCTTCTCCTACGAGCAGTACTTC.

The gene calls are TRBV7-9 and TRBJ1-5; 9 positions match TRBD1. The germline V gene has CDR1 SEHNR and CDR2 FQNEAQ (reference sequence). CDR3 size: 15 residues. V was pared by 4 bases and J by 3 bases, with 4 bases of the junction left unmatched. The CDR3 coding sequence is TGTGCCAGCAGCTCCGGGACAGGGACCAATCAGCCCCAGCATTTT. The encoded protein is CASSSGTGTNQPQHF.

This chain connects TRBV10-3 to TRBJ2-7; TRBD2 agrees at 9 bases. Trimming removed 10 bases from V and 2 bases from J; junction bases left unmatched: 9. CDR1 and CDR2 from the germline V gene are ENHRY and SYGVKD. This CDR3 contains 14 residues. The CDR3 region is CATKPGLATYEQYF. CDR3 bases: TGTGCCACAAAACCGGGACTAGCAACCTACGAGCAGTACTTC.

This clonotype was detected only once. J is TRBJ1-2 and V is TRBV12-3 or TRBV12-4; 11 bases are a match to TRBD1. This CDR3 spans 16 amino acids. Germline trimming cut 0 bases from V and 7 bases from J; bases unmatched to any gene: 7. CDR3 nucleotide sequence: TGTGCCAGCAGTTTAGCTACCGGACAGGGGGCAGGTGGCTACACCTTC. Translating gives CASSLATGQGAGGYTF.

The chain couples TRBV5-6 to TRBJ2-5, with D maybe TRBD2 (5 bases). Between the trimmed V and J ends, which lost 3 bases and 5 bases, there was a span of 14 bases. CDR1 is SGHDT and CDR2 is YYEEEE in the germline V gene. The CDR3 spans 14 residues. Written as DNA, the CDR3 is TGTGCCAGCAGCTCCAGATCCAGCGGCGAGACCCAGTACTTC. Translation gives CASSSRSSGETQYF. Full variable domain (outside the CDR3, taken from reference TRBV5-6 and TRBJ2-5): DAGVTQSPTHLIKTRGQQVTLRCSPKSGHDTVSWYQQALGQGPQFIFQYYEEEERQRGNFPDRFSGHQFPNYSSELNVNALLLGDSALYLCASSSRSSGETQYFGPGTRLLVL.

This chain connects TRBV15 to TRBJ1-5; weak D call: TRBD1 (5 bases). Deletions cut 0 bases from V and 6 bases from J, with 12 bases between. CDR1 is LNHNV and CDR2 is YYDKDF in the germline V gene (reference sequence). CDR3 length: 15 amino acids. For the CDR3, the DNA is TGTGCCACCAGCAGAGAAAAGGGACGGGGTCAGCCCCAGCATTTT. This encodes CATSREKGRGQPQHF.

V gene TRBV9 combines with J gene TRBJ2-3; D assignment may be TRBD1 or TRBD2 (5 bases each). The germline CDR1 and CDR2 sequences are SGDLS and YYNGEE. The CDR3 covers 15 residues. V lost 0 bases and J lost 0, with 8 bases in between. CDR3 sequence (DNA): TGTGCCAGCAGCGTAGACAGGACTAGCACAGATACGCAGTATTTT. Residues: CASSVDRTSTDTQYF.

This clonotype was detected once. The CDR3 is CASSLTSGPSTDTQYF. DNA of the CDR3: TGTGCCAGCAGCCTAACTAGCGGCCCTAGCACAGATACGCAGTATTTT. The rearrangement joins TRBV11-2 to TRBJ2-3; 8 bases are a match to TRBD2. J was trimmed by 0 bases and V by 5 bases; bases with no gene match: 7. This CDR3 is 16 amino acids long. Germline V gene sequence: CDR1 SGHAT, CDR2 FQNNGV. The variable domain in full, with the rest retrieved from reference TRBV11-2 and TRBJ2-3, is EAGVAQSPRYKIIEKRQSVAFWCNPISGHATLYWYQQILGQGPKLLIQFQNNGVVDDSQLPKDRFSAERLKGVDSTLKIQPAKLEDSAVYLCASSLTSGPSTDTQYFGPGTRLTVL.

The rearrangement joins TRBV20-1 to TRBJ2-1; 8 positions agree with TRBD2. Trimming took 5 bases from V and 15 from J; bases not matched to a gene: 6. Germline assignment: CDR1 DFQATT and CDR2 SNEGSKA (reference sequence). The CDR3 spans 10 residues. CDR3 bases: TGCAGTGCTTATAAGCGGGAGTTGTTCTTC. This translates into CSAYKRELFF.

The chain is built from TRBV3-1 and TRBJ2-7; perhaps TRBD2 as D (6 bases). Trimming took 4 bases from V and 5 from J, leaving 6 bases between them. The CDR3 consists of 11 residues. Germline V lookup: CDR1 LGHDT, CDR2 YNNKEL (reference sequence). The CDR3 DNA reads as TGTGCCAGCAGCCGCGGGGACGAGCAGTACTTC. Encoded protein: CASSRGDEQYF.

The chain combines TRBV20-1 with TRBJ2-5, with D possibly being TRBD1 (5 bases). The length of the CDR3 is 8 residues. V was trimmed by 6 bases and J by 9 bases, leaving 5 bases between them. Germline values: CDR1 DFQATT, CDR2 SNEGSKA (reference sequence). The CDR3 protein is CSAGAQYF. CDR3 DNA sequence: TGCAGTGCAGGGGCCCAGTACTTC.

This chain uses TRBV11-2 with TRBJ1-4; the match to TRBD1 covers 10 bases. Looked up from germline, CDR1 is SGHAT and CDR2 is FQNNGV. V shed 5 bases, J shed 5 bases, and the junction held 2 bases outside the gene matches. CDR3 length equals 14 residues. The CDR3 loop reads CASSVGQGNEKLFF. As DNA, the CDR3 is TGTGCCAGCAGCGTGGGACAGGGGAATGAAAAACTGTTTTTT.

A single count supports this clonotype. This chain links TRBV30 with TRBJ2-1; 8 bases agree with TRBD2. Germline assignment: CDR1 GTSNPN and CDR2 SVGIG (reference sequence). After removal of 4 bases from V and 7 bases from J, the junction contained 9 bases not matched to a gene. CDR3 length: 14 residues. CDR3 in amino acids: CAWKAGGWWNEQFF. In DNA, the CDR3 is TGTGCCTGGAAGGCGGGAGGTTGGTGGAATGAGCAGTTCTTC.